This entry features one T cell receptor beta chain sequence. Its antigen is currently unknown. This sample is drawn from a study of shared clonotypes between healthy human individuals. Notes on the study in general: Rarefaction curves obtained for sorted subsets showed sequencing incomplete despite large depth. The researchers took only blood, and tissue repertoires probably look different.

In the source study's methods: From ImmunoSEQ came sequences covering only the junction and carrying no quality scores, so filtering differed. Assay used: immunoSEQ multiplex PCR; TCRdb lists only in-frame clones, some missing. The V and J calls and clone size are taken from that table; D and trimming were inferred from the DNA. Of millions of clones listed, 85% to 95% are singletons. Trimming stripped 6 bases from V and 4 bases from J, with 16 bases between. Germline V gives CDR1 MNHEY, CDR2 SVGAGI. The CDR3 is 15 residues long. The material sequenced was naive CD4+ T cells sorted from blood. Documented subset: CD45RA+ positively selected. The receptor's source is a man younger than 30 in good health. The gene calls are TRBV6-5 and TRBJ1-3; D call uncertain. CDR3 in amino acids: CASSRPSSGGNTIYF. CDR3 sequence (DNA): TGTGCCAGCAGCCGACCCAGCTCGGGGGGAAACACCATATATTTT.